Listed below are T cell receptor beta chains from one sample, sequenced in a study of blood T cell repertoires in COVID-19. Measured with immunoSEQ multiplex PCR; TCRdb has only the in-frame clones, and not every one. The table lists around 480,000 clones, 70% to 90% of them singletons. Sequenced input: peripheral blood. These receptors all come from a woman in her 50s with COVID-19, enrolled during active disease. CDR3s include the opening cysteine and the closing phenylalanine or tryptophan. The D gene is left open where the match is weak. The listing skips clone size in some rows; elsewhere it reads once, few, many or a size class.

v_gene	d_gene	j_gene	abundance	len	CDR3nt	CDR3aa
TRBV6-6	-	TRBJ1-2	-	14	TGTGCCAGCAGTTCTGAAGGGGCGCACTATGGCTACACCTTC	CASSSEGAHYGYTF
TRBV5-1	-	TRBJ2-7	-	15	TGCGCCAGCAGCTTGGTTTCCGGGGGGCTTGACGAGCAGTACTTC	CASSLVSGGLDEQYF
TRBV12-3/TRBV12-4	-	TRBJ2-7	-	13	TGTGCCAGCAGCCCATCACCCGGGAGCGAGCAGTACTTC	CASSPSPGSEQYF
TRBV12-3/TRBV12-4	-	TRBJ2-1	-	12	TGTGCCAGCAGTTCCACTTCGAATGAGCAGTTCTTC	CASSSTSNEQFF
TRBV9	TRBD1	TRBJ2-7	-	15	TGTGCCAGCAGCGTTGGACAGGGTATCTCCTACGAGCAGTACTTC	CASSVGQGISYEQYF
TRBV12-3/TRBV12-4	TRBD1	TRBJ1-2	-	12	TGTGCCAGCGCATCAGGGGGACGTGGCTACACCTTC	CASASGGRGYTF
TRBV11-2	-	TRBJ2-1	-	12	TGTGCCAGCAGCCAGACTAGGAATGAGCAGTTCTTC	CASSQTRNEQFF
TRBV5-4	-	TRBJ2-5	-	13	TGTGCCAGCCAAAACTCAAACCAAGAGACCCAGTACTTC	CASQNSNQETQYF
TRBV24-1	-	TRBJ2-5	-	16	TGTGCCACCAGTGATTTGAGACCGGGGGGCGGGGAGACCCAGTACTTC	CATSDLRPGGGETQYF
TRBV5-1	-	TRBJ2-6	-	15	TGCGCCAGCAGTACAGACGGCTCTGGGGCCAACGTCCTGACTTTC	CASSTDGSGANVLTF
TRBV21-1	-	TRBJ2-2	-	17	TGTGCCAGCAGCACAACTACGGACAGGGGAGACACCGGGGAGCTGTTTTTT	CASSTTTDRGDTGELFF
TRBV19	-	TRBJ1-1	-	12	TGTGCCAGTAGTATGGGGCTCACTGAAGCTTTCTTT	CASSMGLTEAFF
TRBV27	TRBD1	TRBJ1-2	once	13	TGTGCCAGCTTTGACAGGGCGGGCTATGGCTACACCTTC	CASFDRAGYGYTF
TRBV6-5	-	TRBJ2-7	-	14	TGTGCCAGCAGAACCTTCAACAGGGCCTACGAGCAGTACTTC	CASRTFNRAYEQYF
TRBV3-1/TRBV3-2	-	TRBJ2-3	-	16	TGTGCCAGCAGCCAAGGTGGGGGGACTAGCACAGATACGCAGTATTTT	CASSQGGGTSTDTQYF
TRBV24-1	-	TRBJ2-3	-	15	TGTGCCACCAGTGATCGGATCGCAGGGGCCGATACGCAGTATTTT	CATSDRIAGADTQYF
TRBV6-5	TRBD1	TRBJ1-1	-	15	TGTGCCAGCAGTCCTAGGACAGGGTTGAACACTGAAGCTTTCTTT	CASSPRTGLNTEAFF
TRBV2	-	TRBJ1-6	-	15	TGTGCCAGCAGTGAAAGGAGGGAGTATAATTCACCCCTCCACTTT	CASSERREYNSPLHF
TRBV14	-	TRBJ1-4	-	12	TGTGCCAGCAGCCAATCGTTTGAAAAACTGTTTTTT	CASSQSFEKLFF
TRBV11-3	-	TRBJ2-7	-	13	TGTGCCAGCAGCCCAGGAGGGGGCGGAGAGCAGTACTTC	CASSPGGGGEQYF
TRBV7-9	-	TRBJ1-2	-	16	TGTGCCAGCAGCTTAGCAGGCCAGGGCCCCTTGGGGGGCTACACCTTC	CASSLAGQGPLGGYTF
TRBV6-2/TRBV6-3	TRBD1	TRBJ1-3	-	17	TGTGCCAGCAGTACGCCAGGGGGCGGGTTCTCTGGAAACACCATATATTTT	CASSTPGGGFSGNTIYF
TRBV24-1	TRBD2	TRBJ2-1	few	18	TGTGCCACCAGTGAGTTCACTAGCGGGGGGAGCTCCTACAATGAGCAGTTCTTC	CATSEFTSGGSSYNEQFF
TRBV7-9	-	TRBJ1-2	once	19	TGTGCCAGCAGCTTAGCGCGGGTTACAGGGAAGGTCGCTAACTATGGCTACACCTTC	CASSLARVTGKVANYGYTF
TRBV6-2/TRBV6-3	TRBD1	TRBJ2-7	-	15	TGTGCCAGCAGTTCTCCGACAGGGGGCAGGTACGAGCAGTACTTC	CASSSPTGGRYEQYF
TRBV19	-	TRBJ1-2	-	15	TGTGCCAGTCCCGGGACCCCTGAGCGGGGCTATGGCTACACCTTC	CASPGTPERGYGYTF
TRBV20-1	-	TRBJ2-3	-	11	TGCAGTGCTACCAGCGGAGATACGCAGTATTTT	CSATSGDTQYF
TRBV19	TRBD1	TRBJ2-7	once	15	TGTGCCAGTAGCGCTGGGACAGGGGGCTTGGGCGAGCAGTACTTC	CASSAGTGGLGEQYF
TRBV19	-	TRBJ2-3	few	11	TGTGCCAGTAGTCGAGGAGATACGCAGTATTTT	CASSRGDTQYF
TRBV19	-	TRBJ1-2	-	14	TGTGCCAGTAGGCCCTCATCCGGGACTGTTGACTACACCTTC	CASRPSSGTVDYTF
TRBV19	-	TRBJ1-1	-	14	TGTGCCAGTAGTCATGGAGACTTGAACACTGAAGCTTTCTTT	CASSHGDLNTEAFF
TRBV11-2	-	TRBJ1-1	-	13	TGTGCCAGCAGCTTTGCAGGGGACACTGAAGCTTTCTTT	CASSFAGDTEAFF
TRBV30	-	TRBJ1-4	-	15	TGTGCCTGGAGGCGCGACAGTCAAGGAAATGAAAAACTGTTTTTT	CAWRRDSQGNEKLFF
TRBV4-2	TRBD1	TRBJ1-2	-	15	TGTGCCAGCAGCCAAAGTCAGGACAGGGGAAGTGGCTACACCTTC	CASSQSQDRGSGYTF
TRBV12-3/TRBV12-4	-	TRBJ1-1	-	12	TGTGCCAGCAGTTTAGGAGCCGCTGAAGCTTTCTTT	CASSLGAAEAFF
TRBV5-1	TRBD1	TRBJ1-3	-	14	TGCGCCAGCAGCCACGGACAGGCTGGAAACACCATATATTTT	CASSHGQAGNTIYF
TRBV7-9	-	TRBJ2-3	-	16	TGTGCCAGCAGTTTAAGGATAGGGGTGGGCACAGATACGCAGTATTTT	CASSLRIGVGTDTQYF
TRBV5-1	TRBD1	TRBJ1-4	-	19	TGCGCCAGCAGCTTGACTGGTTACAATGGACAGGGGCGAAGCGAAAAACTGTTTTTT	CASSLTGYNGQGRSEKLFF
TRBV9	-	TRBJ2-7	-	11	TGTGCCAGCGGAGGAGGTCGAGAGCAGTACTTC	CASGGGREQYF
TRBV30	-	TRBJ1-2	few	14	TGTGCCTGGACCTTCCCAGGGTGGAACTATGGCTACACCTTC	CAWTFPGWNYGYTF
TRBV6-1	TRBD1	TRBJ1-3	-	17	TGTGCCAGCAGTGACCGCGGACAGGCAAACTCTGGAAACACCATATATTTT	CASSDRGQANSGNTIYF
TRBV7-6	-	TRBJ2-2	-	15	TGTGCCAGCAGCCCCAACTGGAGGCAGCTCGGGGAGCTGTTTTTT	CASSPNWRQLGELFF
TRBV7-9	TRBD1	TRBJ1-4	-	12	TGTGCCACCGACAGGGGGGATGAAAAACTGTTTTTT	CATDRGDEKLFF
TRBV12-3/TRBV12-4	-	TRBJ1-6	-	12	TGTGCCAGCAGGCATTCCCGGTCACCCCTCCACTTT	CASRHSRSPLHF
TRBV11-2	-	TRBJ2-3	-	12	TGTTCTTCGGGTGCTAGCACAGATACGCAGTATTTT	CSSGASTDTQYF
TRBV6-6	TRBD1	TRBJ1-2	-	20	TGTGCCAGCAGCACCGGGACAGGGGGCTCGCGGGGCTTTTCAAACTATGGCTACACCTTC	CASSTGTGGSRGFSNYGYTF
TRBV19	TRBD1	TRBJ1-6	-	15	TGTGCCAGTAGTATAAATGGAGGGACAGGGTCACCCCTCCACTTT	CASSINGGTGSPLHF
TRBV6-5	TRBD2	TRBJ2-1	once	14	TGTGCCAGTTATAAGCGGGGGGGCGACAATGAGCAGTTCTTC	CASYKRGGDNEQFF
TRBV30	TRBD1	TRBJ2-7	-	14	TGTGCCTGGAGTGTAACGACAGGGGTGGACGAGCAGTACTTC	CAWSVTTGVDEQYF
TRBV5-4	TRBD1	TRBJ2-7	-	14	TGTGCCAGCAGCTCTATAGGGGGCGCCTACGAGCAGTACTTC	CASSSIGGAYEQYF
TRBV3-1/TRBV3-2	TRBD1	TRBJ1-6	-	17	TGTGCCAGCAGCCTAAGGAGACAGGGAGATAGTAATTCACCCCTCCACTTT	CASSLRRQGDSNSPLHF
TRBV28	-	TRBJ1-6	-	16	TGTGCCAGCAGGGGGTCGGGGGTCGCCTATAATTCACCCCTCCACTTT	CASRGSGVAYNSPLHF
TRBV10-3	TRBD1	TRBJ1-6	once	19	TGTGCCATCAGTGAGTCGGGGACAGTCAAAAGCTCCTATAATTCACCCCTCCACTTT	CAISESGTVKSSYNSPLHF
TRBV10-1	TRBD1	TRBJ1-1	-	13	TGCGCCACTTCGGACAGGGTGGACACTGAAGCTTTCTTT	CATSDRVDTEAFF
TRBV16	-	TRBJ1-3	-	12	TGTGCCAGCAGCTCCATTGGAAACACCATATATTTT	CASSSIGNTIYF
TRBV7-4	-	TRBJ1-3	-	19	TGTGCCAGCAGCTTTAATCCGACAGCCAAATGTCCCTCTGGAAACACCATATATTTT	CASSFNPTAKCPSGNTIYF
TRBV18	TRBD1	TRBJ2-1	-	15	TGTGCCAGCTCATCACGGGGACAGGGGTTGGATGAGCAGTTCTTC	CASSSRGQGLDEQFF
TRBV5-1	TRBD1	TRBJ1-1	-	14	TGCGCCAGCAGCGGTAGGACAGGAGGCACTGAAGCTTTCTTT	CASSGRTGGTEAFF